The present T cell receptor beta chain was sequenced within a study of identifying expanded T cells in peripheral blood. The CDR3 loop spans 15 amino acids. Germline lookup yields CDR1 SEHNR and CDR2 FQNEAQ (reference sequence). Trimming left V 2 bases short and J 5 bases short, with 13 bases between. Healthy donors had no documented immune events, such as infections, while sampled. Overall study findings and caveats: Technical replicates showed roughly 1.2 changed clones; approximately 2 weeks 15 to 20; four weeks 19. Clone count variance between roughly two-week samples rose with total template count.

Generated by immunoSEQ multiplex PCR, the TCRdb table keeps only in-frame clones and is missing some. The sample lists some 120,000 clones; approximately 80% were seen once. This clone was seen more than once but under ten times. Its matching antigen is unknown. The receptor was derived from a person aged 18 to 75 in good health. The sequencing input was blood. This chain links TRBV7-9 with TRBJ2-1; possibly TRBD2 for D (6 bases). The CDR3 nucleotides read TGTGCCAGCAGCTTACGACTAGGAAAAGACAATGAGCAGTTCTTC. Encoded protein: CASSLRLGKDNEQFF.